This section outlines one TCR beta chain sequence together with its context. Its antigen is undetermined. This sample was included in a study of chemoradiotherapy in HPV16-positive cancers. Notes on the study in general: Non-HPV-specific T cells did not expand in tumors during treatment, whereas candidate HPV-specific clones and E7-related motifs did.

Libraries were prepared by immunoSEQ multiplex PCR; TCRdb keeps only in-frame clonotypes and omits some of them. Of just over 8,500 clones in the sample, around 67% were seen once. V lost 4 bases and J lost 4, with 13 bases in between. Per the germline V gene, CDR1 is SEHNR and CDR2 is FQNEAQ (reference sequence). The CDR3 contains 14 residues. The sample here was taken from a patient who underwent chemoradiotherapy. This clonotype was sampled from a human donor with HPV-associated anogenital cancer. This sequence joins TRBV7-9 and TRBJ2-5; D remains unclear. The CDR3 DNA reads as TGTGCCAGCAGCTCACGGACGGAGCGAGAGACCCAGTACTTC. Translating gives CASSSRTERETQYF.